This is a list of T cell receptor beta chains from one sample in a study of neurological immune-mediated disorders. TCRdb reanalysed the 5' RACE reads using MiXCR and keeps one entry per CDR3 protein. The top ten clones hold roughly 1.5% of a sample with about 49,000 distinct CDR3 sequences, roughly 10% of them seen once. The sequencing sample was made of PBMCs. The receptors stem from a middle-aged woman in good health. The CDR3 runs from the conserved cysteine through the conserved F or W. Fields, in order: J gene, clone size, V gene, CDR3 protein. Expanded clones get a size class; other rows say once, few or many, or leave the size out.

J gene: TRBJ1-2
clone size: -
V gene: TRBV6-2/TRBV6-3
CDR3 protein: CAISYSAGNYGHTF

J gene: TRBJ2-5
clone size: -
V gene: TRBV29-1
CDR3 protein: CSVVGQTETQYF

J gene: TRBJ1-3
clone size: many
V gene: TRBV29-1
CDR3 protein: CSGWRGTDGNTIYF

J gene: TRBJ2-7
clone size: -
V gene: TRBV5-5
CDR3 protein: CASSLVGGTYEQYF

J gene: TRBJ1-2
clone size: many
V gene: TRBV25-1
CDR3 protein: CASMDGTNYGYTF

J gene: TRBJ2-1
clone size: many
V gene: TRBV5-6
CDR3 protein: CASSLRAGSVYNEQFF

J gene: TRBJ2-5
clone size: many
V gene: TRBV7-2
CDR3 protein: CASSQLIGGAYETQYF

J gene: TRBJ1-2
clone size: many
V gene: TRBV5-1
CDR3 protein: CASSPQGWDGYTF

J gene: TRBJ1-5
clone size: once
V gene: TRBV10-3
CDR3 protein: CAAQQGADQPQHF

J gene: TRBJ1-2
clone size: few
V gene: TRBV9
CDR3 protein: CASSATALGHNGYTF

J gene: TRBJ1-1
clone size: many
V gene: TRBV10-3
CDR3 protein: CAMRQGEGWTEAFF

J gene: TRBJ2-1
clone size: -
V gene: TRBV9
CDR3 protein: CASSARGAYNEQFF

J gene: TRBJ1-2
clone size: many
V gene: TRBV10-3
CDR3 protein: CAISVTGLANYGYTF

J gene: TRBJ2-7
clone size: many
V gene: TRBV2
CDR3 protein: CASSTTGVLAYEQYF

J gene: TRBJ1-2
clone size: many
V gene: TRBV6-2/TRBV6-3
CDR3 protein: CASSDPPPNYGYTF

J gene: TRBJ2-2
clone size: many
V gene: TRBV27
CDR3 protein: CASSLWGQGTGELFF

J gene: TRBJ2-6
clone size: -
V gene: TRBV14
CDR3 protein: CASRETGTGANVLTF

J gene: TRBJ2-5
clone size: many
V gene: TRBV7-2
CDR3 protein: CASSPNWGEETQYF

J gene: TRBJ1-4
clone size: few
V gene: TRBV20-1
CDR3 protein: CSARETGQENEKLFF

J gene: TRBJ1-1
clone size: few
V gene: TRBV7-3
CDR3 protein: CASSVSSNTEAFF

J gene: TRBJ2-7
clone size: many
V gene: TRBV5-1
CDR3 protein: CASSLDRAYEQYF

J gene: TRBJ2-1
clone size: many
V gene: TRBV6-5
CDR3 protein: CASSKTSGGANEQFF

J gene: TRBJ1-2
clone size: many
V gene: TRBV5-1
CDR3 protein: CASSLGIEAYGYTF

J gene: TRBJ1-3
clone size: many
V gene: TRBV7-2
CDR3 protein: CASSSRTPRSGNTIYF

J gene: TRBJ2-2
clone size: many
V gene: TRBV12-3/TRBV12-4
CDR3 protein: CASSFGVVTGELFF

J gene: TRBJ2-1
clone size: many
V gene: TRBV29-1
CDR3 protein: CSVEVLAQHNEQFF

J gene: TRBJ1-6
clone size: many
V gene: TRBV5-1
CDR3 protein: CASSLVGVQPKDSPLHF

J gene: TRBJ2-6
clone size: many
V gene: TRBV7-2
CDR3 protein: CASSLALGTGISGANVLTF

J gene: TRBJ2-7
clone size: -
V gene: TRBV5-1
CDR3 protein: CASSLLTEGPYEQYF

J gene: TRBJ2-7
clone size: -
V gene: TRBV27
CDR3 protein: CASSSLSGQGGSEQYF

J gene: TRBJ1-4
clone size: many
V gene: TRBV10-3
CDR3 protein: CAISEGRASNTNEKLFF

J gene: TRBJ2-2
clone size: many
V gene: TRBV5-1
CDR3 protein: CASSPGGGNTGELFF

J gene: TRBJ1-1
clone size: many
V gene: TRBV7-8
CDR3 protein: CASSLKLAGPEAFF

J gene: TRBJ2-1
clone size: many
V gene: TRBV27
CDR3 protein: CASSLSGPLTDEQFF

J gene: TRBJ2-5
clone size: many
V gene: TRBV5-1
CDR3 protein: CASSLAGTGAWETQYF

J gene: TRBJ1-1
clone size: many
V gene: TRBV20-1
CDR3 protein: CSASSTFNTEAFF

J gene: TRBJ2-6
clone size: many
V gene: TRBV10-3
CDR3 protein: CAISERGTGANVLTF

J gene: TRBJ1-2
clone size: -
V gene: TRBV29-1
CDR3 protein: CSVGGYTF

J gene: TRBJ2-5
clone size: many
V gene: TRBV12-3/TRBV12-4
CDR3 protein: CASSWAGGETQYF

J gene: TRBJ1-2
clone size: few
V gene: TRBV27
CDR3 protein: CASRPILAVAGYTF

J gene: TRBJ1-1
clone size: many
V gene: TRBV6-2/TRBV6-3
CDR3 protein: CASSSGTEAFF

J gene: TRBJ2-2
clone size: -
V gene: TRBV5-1
CDR3 protein: CASSTGQGETGELFF

J gene: TRBJ2-7
clone size: -
V gene: TRBV3-1
CDR3 protein: CASSEDGTRDEQYF

J gene: TRBJ2-1
clone size: many
V gene: TRBV20-1
CDR3 protein: CSARAQEREAYNEQFF

J gene: TRBJ2-7
clone size: -
V gene: TRBV2
CDR3 protein: CASSERFTTDEQYF

J gene: TRBJ2-3
clone size: -
V gene: TRBV20-1
CDR3 protein: CSASPGLYTYTQYF

J gene: TRBJ2-1
clone size: many
V gene: TRBV20-1
CDR3 protein: CSAPHRAGSTYNEQFF

J gene: TRBJ2-5
clone size: many
V gene: TRBV20-1
CDR3 protein: CSADTTPGLAGGGGETQYF

J gene: TRBJ1-3
clone size: many
V gene: TRBV20-1
CDR3 protein: CSADTGQGSGNTIYF

J gene: TRBJ2-5
clone size: many
V gene: TRBV6-5
CDR3 protein: CASSYTPRETQYF

J gene: TRBJ1-2
clone size: many
V gene: TRBV12-5
CDR3 protein: CASGSPGYYGYTF

J gene: TRBJ2-7
clone size: many
V gene: TRBV7-2
CDR3 protein: CASSFWRGTYEQYF

J gene: TRBJ1-2
clone size: many
V gene: TRBV29-1
CDR3 protein: CSVGTWRTGAFSNYGYTF

J gene: TRBJ2-5
clone size: -
V gene: TRBV3-1
CDR3 protein: CTSSPDLSSGSETQYF

J gene: TRBJ2-7
clone size: many
V gene: TRBV7-2
CDR3 protein: CASSSHLRDTFYEQYF

J gene: TRBJ1-1
clone size: -
V gene: TRBV29-1
CDR3 protein: CSVVGQGYTEAFF

J gene: TRBJ2-1
clone size: many
V gene: TRBV4-1
CDR3 protein: CASSQDWGGEQFF

J gene: TRBJ2-5
clone size: many
V gene: TRBV12-3/TRBV12-4
CDR3 protein: CASSLPDTQETQYF

J gene: TRBJ2-1
clone size: many
V gene: TRBV9
CDR3 protein: CASSGRSGSHNEQFF